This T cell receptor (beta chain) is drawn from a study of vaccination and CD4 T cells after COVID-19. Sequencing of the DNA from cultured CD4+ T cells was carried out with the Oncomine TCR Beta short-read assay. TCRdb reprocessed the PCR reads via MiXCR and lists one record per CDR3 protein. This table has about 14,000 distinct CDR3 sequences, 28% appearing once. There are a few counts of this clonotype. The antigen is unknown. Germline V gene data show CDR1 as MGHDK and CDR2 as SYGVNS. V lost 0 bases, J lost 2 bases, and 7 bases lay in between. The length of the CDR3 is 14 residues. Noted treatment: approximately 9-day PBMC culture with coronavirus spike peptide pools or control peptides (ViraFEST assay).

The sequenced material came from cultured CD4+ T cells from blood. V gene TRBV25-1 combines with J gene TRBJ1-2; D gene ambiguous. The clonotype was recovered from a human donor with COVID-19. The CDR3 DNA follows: TGTGCCAGCAGTGAATATGGGAGCAACTATGGCTACACCTTC. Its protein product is CASSEYGSNYGYTF.